This TCR beta chain was observed in a study of CD4 T cells in relation to SARS-CoV-2 and coronaviruses. The CDR3 runs 14 residues. Between the trimmed V and J ends, which lost 3 bases and 4 bases, there was a span of 15 bases. The germline gives CDR1 SQVTM, CDR2 ANQGSEA. Only in-frame clones appear in the TCRdb table, and some are missing; sequencing was by immunoSEQ multiplex PCR. The sample records over 15,000 clones, about 84% being singletons. Note on this clone: Its specificity is not known.

Before the COVID-19 pandemic, during about 2011-2019, CD4+ T cells were taken from unexposed donors. The cells were cultured for around ten days before CD4+ T cells were isolated. The sample was CD4+ T cells from PBMCs, cultured in vitro. The source of this sequence is a human donor in good health. The V gene is TRBV29-1, the J gene TRBJ2-5; perhaps TRBD1 as D (5 bases). CDR3 DNA: TGCAGCGTTGAGTACAGGATCGGCGTAGAGACCCAGTACTTC. Translation: CSVEYRIGVETQYF.